Below are 21 T cell receptor beta chains sequenced from a single sample in a study of T cell repertoires in cytomegalovirus infection (dated by TCRdb to the late 2010s). Antigens of these TCRs are unknown. The label giving this sample's treatment or condition can be read as: in vitro stimulation with specific CMV peptide epitopes to enrich CMV-specific T cells. Instrument on record: Illumina HiSeq 1500. TCRdb reran the public reads through fastp at Q25 and MiXCR, keeping productive beta chains. Here each entry gathers all rows of one CDR3 protein and keeps the most common genes and DNA. The sample has approximately 1,000,000 distinct CDR3 sequences on record, around 29% of them singletons. The ten largest clones represent over 12% of the sample. The input for sequencing was cultured CD8+ T cells from PBMCs, taken from culture after CMV antigen stimulation. All receptors derive from a human donor in good health (CMV status not recorded). Some clones in this sample may be carry-over from other donors' samples.

This clonotype appeared a few times. The chain uses TRBV6-2 or TRBV6-3 and TRBJ2-2; D not resolved. Per the germline V gene, CDR1 is MNHEY and CDR2 is SVGEGT. V was cut by 10 bases and J by 0 bases, with 12 bases left in between. CDR3 length: 14 residues. In nucleotides, the CDR3 is TGTGCCACCAACGATCCCGCGAACACCGGGGAGCTGTTTTTT. Its translation is CATNDPANTGELFF.

J is TRBJ2-3 and V is TRBV10-1; D uncertain. This CDR3 contains 13 residues. Trimming took off 5 bases at V and 6 bases at J, with 12 bases between the two ends. Germline CDR1 WNHNN, CDR2 SYGVQD (reference sequence). The CDR3 bases are TGCGCCAGCAGTCGGAGCGACGGCGATACGCAGTATTTT. Amino acid sequence: CASSRSDGDTQYF.

The chain joins TRBV7-9 to TRBJ2-7; the D is unclear. CDR3 size: 13 residues. Deletions cut 4 bases from V and 0 bases from J, with 7 bases between. In germline, CDR1 is SEHNR, CDR2 FQNEAQ (reference sequence). The CDR3 DNA reads TGTGCCAGCAGCTCGGCCACCTCCTACGAGCAGTACTTC. It encodes CASSSATSYEQYF.

This clonotype was picked up a small number of times. The V call is TRBV5-1, the J call TRBJ1-6, with D tentatively TRBD1 (5 bases). V lost 0 bases and J 10 bases, leaving 14 bases between the germline ends. CDR3 length: 15 residues. Germline V gives CDR1 SGHRS, CDR2 YFSETQ. In DNA form, the CDR3 reads TGCGCCAGCAGCTTGGGACAGACTAAAGGCTCACCCCTCCACTTT. Its translation is CASSLGQTKGSPLHF.

The genes are TRBV15 and TRBJ2-2; the D is unclear. Trimming stripped 2 bases from V and 2 bases from J, with 3 bases between. CDR3 size: 13 residues. From germline, CDR1 is LNHNV and CDR2 YYDKDF (reference sequence). CDR3 region: CATSRKNTGELFF. CDR3 in DNA: TGTGCCACCAGCAGAAAAAACACCGGGGAGCTGTTTTTT.

This clonotype was seen repeatedly, ten times or more. The genes are TRBV12-3 or TRBV12-4 and TRBJ2-1; 9 bases are shared with TRBD2. Trimming took 5 bases from V and 8 from J; bases not matched to a gene: 10. The CDR3 is 15 residues long. The CDR3: CASSSQRGDFDEQFF. The CDR3 DNA reads TGTGCCAGCAGTAGCCAGCGGGGGGATTTTGATGAGCAGTTCTTC.

This chain links TRBV10-3 with TRBJ2-2; unclear D gene. Germline CDR1 ENHRY, CDR2 SYGVKD. CDR3 length equals 16 residues. Trimming took 0 bases from V and 0 from J, leaving 8 bases between them. CDR3 coding DNA: TGTGCCATCAGTGAGTCTGCAGACTCGAACACCGGGGAGCTGTTTTTT. Translation: CAISESADSNTGELFF.

In its sample, this clonotype was seen a few times. The V and J genes are TRBV11-3 and TRBJ2-2; D may be TRBD1 (6 bases). The CDR3 loop spans 16 amino acids. Germline loops: CDR1 SGHNT, CDR2 YENEEA. Trimming took off 2 bases at V and 3 bases at J, with 13 bases between the two ends. The CDR3 region is CASSLLPGADTGELFF. The CDR3 nucleotides read TGTGCCAGCAGCTTACTTCCAGGGGCGGACACCGGGGAGCTGTTTTTT.

Turning to this clonotype: Germline is not matched at one junction end, which may reflect a read error. J is TRBJ1-1 and V is TRBV4-1, with D perhaps matching TRBD1 (5 bases). Looked up from germline, CDR1 is MGHRA and CDR2 is YSYEKL. The CDR3 spans 15 residues. The CDR3 reads CASSQDVGGVTEAFF. CDR3 nucleotide sequence: TGTGCCAGCAGCCAAGACGTTGGGGGGGTCACTGAAGCTTTCTTT.

This rearrangement joins TRBV6-6 to TRBJ1-1; D is unresolved. V was pared by 7 bases and J by 6 bases, with 12 bases between. In germline, CDR1 is MNHNY, CDR2 SVGAGI (reference sequence). The CDR3 totals 12 residues. The DNA for the CDR3 is TGTGCCAGCATACCCGGGATCGCTGAAGCTTTCTTT. Its protein is CASIPGIAEAFF.

This clonotype was found a few times. The CDR3 reads CASSLDWEPEQFF. CDR3 coding DNA: TGTGCCAGCAGCTTAGACTGGGAGCCGGAGCAGTTCTTC. This rearrangement joins TRBV7-9 to TRBJ2-1; a possible D gene is TRBD2 (5 bases). V was shortened by 1 base and J by 10 bases, with 11 bases between the two germline ends. Germline V gene data show CDR1 as SEHNR and CDR2 as FQNEAQ (reference sequence). CDR3 length: 13 residues.

This clonotype has a count of ten or more. This sequence joins TRBV7-2 and TRBJ2-5, with unresolved D. Germline-derived CDR1 and CDR2 are SGHTA and FQGNSA. The V gene lost 0 bases and the J gene lost 10 bases, with 9 bases spanning the gap. The CDR3 covers 12 residues. The CDR3 reads CASSLAARNQYF. CDR3 nucleotide sequence: TGTGCCAGCAGCTTAGCGGCGAGGAACCAGTACTTC.

This clonotype turned up a few times. The chain recombines TRBV15 with TRBJ2-3, with D possibly being TRBD2 (5 bases). The CDR3 contains 16 residues. In germline, CDR1 is LNHNV, CDR2 YYDKDF (reference sequence). Trimming stripped 0 bases from V and 6 bases from J, with 16 bases between. The DNA for the CDR3 is TGTGCCACCAGCAGAGATACGCCGGCGGGTCGTGATACGCAGTATTTT. Amino acid sequence: CATSRDTPAGRDTQYF.

V is TRBV2 and J is TRBJ2-7, with 7 positions matching TRBD2. With 2 bases clipped from V and 3 bases from J, the junction kept 13 bases outside the gene matches. Germline V gives CDR1 SNHLY, CDR2 FYNNEI. The length of the CDR3 is 17 residues. CDR3 residues: CASSERAGFTGDYEQYF. Written as DNA, the CDR3 is TGTGCCAGCAGTGAAAGAGCGGGATTCACAGGAGACTACGAGCAGTACTTC.

This clonotype has a handful of counts. The rearrangement uses TRBV27 and TRBJ1-5; 8 bases map to TRBD1. Germline assignment: CDR1 MNHEY and CDR2 SMNVEV (reference sequence). The CDR3 is 16 residues long. J lost 2 bases, V lost 3 bases, and 6 bases had no gene match. The CDR3 DNA reads as TGTGCCAGCAGTTTGACAGGGGCAGGTGGCAATCAGCCCCAGCATTTT. It translates to CASSLTGAGGNQPQHF.

This clonotype appeared a few times. The rearrangement uses TRBV11-2 and TRBJ1-1, with 7 bases aligning to TRBD1. Germline CDR1 and CDR2: SGHAT and FQNNGV. This CDR3 contains 16 residues. The trim removed 5 bases at V and 0 bases at J, leaving 9 bases unmatched. The CDR3 protein is CASSQVGQNMNTEAFF. The CDR3 DNA follows: TGTGCCAGCAGCCAGGTGGGACAGAACATGAACACTGAAGCTTTCTTT.

This chain connects TRBV4-1 to TRBJ1-2; possible D gene TRBD1, 5 bases. Trimming left V 7 bases short and J 7 bases short, with 16 bases between. CDR1 is MGHRA, CDR2 YSYEKL, per germline. The CDR3 covers 13 residues. The CDR3 nucleotides read TGCGCCAGCAATGGGGCCGGTCGATCTGGCTACACCTTC. Translating it yields CASNGAGRSGYTF.

V is TRBV7-9 and J is TRBJ2-4; 9 bases are a match to TRBD2. V shed 4 bases and J 6 bases; nucleotides not matched to a gene: 7. This CDR3 has 15 residues. From germline, CDR1 is SEHNR and CDR2 FQNEAQ (reference sequence). Here the CDR3 DNA reads TGTGCCAGCAGCTCCAGGACTAGCGAGCTAAACATTCAGTACTTC. This sequence encodes CASSSRTSELNIQYF.

The CDR3 is CASSQDMGGNQPQHF. As DNA, the CDR3 is TGCGCCAGCAGCCAAGATATGGGGGGCAATCAGCCCCAGCATTTT. The chain carries TRBV4-1 and TRBJ1-5, with D tentatively TRBD1 (5 bases). V lost 0 bases, J lost 2 bases, and 8 bases lay in between. This CDR3 contains 15 residues. The germline V gene encodes CDR1 MGHRA and CDR2 YSYEKL.

The chain has TRBV4-2 and TRBJ2-2; unclear D gene. The ends were cut back, 1 base at V and 0 bases at J, with 12 bases in the middle. Germline V gives CDR1 LGHNA, CDR2 YNFKEQ. The CDR3 is made up of 17 amino acids. The CDR3 DNA follows: TGTGCCAGCAGCCAAGGCTTCGAGGCAACGAACACCGGGGAGCTGTTTTTT. This sequence encodes CASSQGFEATNTGELFF.

This clonotype was counted ten times or more. This chain links TRBV7-8 with TRBJ1-2; maybe TRBD1 (6 bases). Germline V gene sequence: CDR1 SGHVS, CDR2 FQNEAQ. Trimming took off 0 bases at V and 2 bases at J, with 16 bases between the two ends. There are 17 residues in the CDR3. DNA for the CDR3: TGTGCCAGCAGCTTAGCGGGGGAGGGGGGAGGAAACTATGGCTACACCTTC. This codes for CASSLAGEGGGNYGYTF.